These 26 T cell receptor beta chains were all obtained from the same sample, sequenced in a study of T cells in Graves' hyperthyroidism and ophthalmopathy. RNA transcripts served as the template for amplifying TCR beta CDR3 regions. The study used the HTBI primer set for a first-round RT-PCR of the TCR CDR3. TCRdb reprocessed the multiplex PCR reads via MiXCR and lists one record per CDR3 protein. The sample contains some 270,000 distinct CDR3 sequences, approximately 25% of which appear only once. Material: blood. These receptors were taken from a woman aged 40 to 50 with Graves' ophthalmopathy.

The gene calls are TRBV6-2 or TRBV6-3 and TRBJ1-2, with D tentatively TRBD1 (5 bases). V lost 0 bases to trimming and J lost 3 bases, with 23 bases between them. Germline V gives CDR1 MNHEY, CDR2 SVGEGT. This CDR3 has 19 residues. In DNA form, the CDR3 reads TGTGCCAGCAGTTACTCGATGACCCAGGGCACGACTGTTGACTATGGCTACACCTTC. This codes for CASSYSMTQGTTVDYGYTF.

This clonotype was seen repeatedly, ten times or more. The J gene is TRBJ2-5, the V gene TRBV18; no definite D call. Trimming stripped 0 bases from V and 1 base from J, with 12 bases between. This CDR3 contains 16 residues. The germline V gene encodes CDR1 KGHSH and CDR2 LQKENI. The CDR3 reads CASSPPNGAAQETQYF. CDR3 bases: TGTGCCAGCTCACCACCTAATGGAGCAGCCCAAGAGACCCAGTACTTC.

The chain carries TRBV28 and TRBJ2-5; D gene uncertain. CDR3 size: 11 residues. The V gene's germline CDR1 is MDHEN and CDR2 SYDVKM. With 5 bases removed from V and 3 bases from J, the gap between germline ends came to 4 bases. The chain's CDR3 is CASSTEETQYF. For the CDR3, the DNA is TGTGCCAGCAGTACAGAAGAGACCCAGTACTTC.

This clonotype was recorded at least ten times. This chain connects TRBV2 to TRBJ2-7, with no clear D. Deletions cut 10 bases from V and 1 base from J, with 11 bases between. This CDR3 has 12 amino acids. Germline CDR1 is SNHLY and CDR2 is FYNNEI. CDR3 DNA: TGTGCCACTCAACTCGAATCCTACGAGCAGTACTTC. This codes for CATQLESYEQYF.

This chain connects TRBV19 to TRBJ2-7; no definite D call. The CDR3 has 13 amino acids. From germline, CDR1 is LNHDA and CDR2 SQIVND (reference sequence). Trimming left V 3 bases short and J 2 bases short, with 8 bases between. CDR3 in DNA: TGTGCCAGTAGTATGCGGCCAGCCTACGAGCAGTACTTC. Protein product: CASSMRPAYEQYF. Complete variable domain (other parts from reference TRBV19 and TRBJ2-7): DGGITQSPKYLFRKEGQNVTLSCEQNLNHDAMYWYRQDPGQGLRLIYYSQIVNDFQKGDIAEGYSVSREKKESFPLTVTSAQKNPTAFYLCASSMRPAYEQYFGPGTRLTVT.

This clonotype has ten or more counts. The rearrangement uses TRBV28 and TRBJ2-2; 12 bases are a match to TRBD2. The CDR3 spans 15 residues. V lost 6 bases and J lost 6; bases outside the gene matches: 5. CDR1 MDHEN and CDR2 SYDVKM come from the germline V gene. CDR3 in amino acids: CASSRLAGVAGELFF. The CDR3 DNA follows: TGTGCCAGCAGCCGACTAGCGGGAGTGGCCGGGGAGCTGTTTTTT. Complete variable domain (other parts from reference TRBV28 and TRBJ2-2): DVKVTQSSRYLVKRTGEKVFLECVQDMDHENMFWYRQDPGLGLRLIYFSYDVKMKEKGDIPEGYSVSREKKERFSLILESASTNQTSMYLCASSRLAGVAGELFFGEGSRLTVL.

This clonotype was seen repeatedly, ten times or more. The chain carries TRBV12-3 or TRBV12-4 and TRBJ2-6; D gene unclear. This CDR3 is 13 amino acids long. The V end lost 5 bases, the J end lost 0 bases, and 2 bases lay between the germline ends. This chain's CDR3 is CASSPSGANVLTF. CDR3 DNA: TGTGCCAGCAGTCCCTCTGGGGCCAACGTCCTGACTTTC.

V gene TRBV11-3 combines with J gene TRBJ1-2; D perhaps matches TRBD1 (6 bases). V was trimmed by 0 bases and J by 7 bases, leaving 12 bases between them. The CDR3 has 14 amino acids. Germline loops: CDR1 SGHNT, CDR2 YENEEA. For the CDR3, the DNA is TGTGCCAGCAGCTTAGACGGCGGGGGCCGTGGCTACACCTTC. This encodes CASSLDGGGRGYTF.

There are many counts of this clonotype. This sequence joins TRBV20-1 and TRBJ1-2; D is uncertain. This CDR3 has 14 amino acids. CDR1 and CDR2 from the germline V gene are DFQATT and SNEGSKA (reference sequence). The CDR3 sequence is CNEFGTETNYGYTF. The CDR3, as DNA: TGCAATGAGTTCGGAACGGAGACTAACTATGGCTACACCTTC.

The sample holds many counts of this clonotype. The chain uses TRBV6-5 and TRBJ1-5, with no clear D. Germline CDR1 MNHEY, CDR2 SVGAGI. V was cut by 6 bases and J by 0 bases, with 3 bases left in between. The CDR3 extends over 12 amino acids. The CDR3 nucleotides are TGTGCCAGCAGGAGTAGCAATCAGCCCCAGCATTTT. This gives the protein CASRSSNQPQHF.

This clonotype was seen repeatedly, ten times or more. The chain recombines TRBV6-2 or TRBV6-3 with TRBJ1-1; TRBD1 is a possible D gene (6 bases). In germline, CDR1 is MNHEY, CDR2 SVGEGT. Trimming left V 5 bases short and J 3 bases short, with 25 bases between. The CDR3 contains 18 residues. CDR3 sequence (DNA): TGTGCCAGCAGTCCCCTTTCGGGGGGCCGGAGTAAGGACACTGAAGCTTTCTTT. Encoded protein: CASSPLSGGRSKDTEAFF.

At least ten counts were recorded for this clonotype. This chain connects TRBV15 to TRBJ1-1; D possibly corresponds to TRBD1 (5 bases). V was pared by 0 bases and J by 7 bases, with 18 bases between. This CDR3 comprises 16 residues. The germline V gene encodes CDR1 LNHNV and CDR2 YYDKDF (reference sequence). CDR3 loop: CATSRDNGGKANEAFF. CDR3 nucleotide sequence: TGTGCCACCAGCAGAGATAACGGGGGGAAGGCAAATGAAGCTTTCTTT.

The chain is built from TRBV7-9 and TRBJ1-1; D is unclear. Trimming cost V 5 bases and J 3 bases, with 13 bases left between them. There are 14 residues in the CDR3. Per germline, CDR1 SEHNR and CDR2 FQNEAQ (reference sequence). The CDR3 DNA is TGTGCCAGCAGCCCAACGTCTTCGGACACTGAAGCTTTCTTT. Translating it yields CASSPTSSDTEAFF.

In this sample, this clonotype turned up a few times. This chain links TRBV18 with TRBJ2-1; 9 bases agree with TRBD2. V gave up 4 bases and J gave up 1 base; unmatched junction bases: 11. The CDR3 contains 18 residues. Germline-derived CDR1 and CDR2 are KGHSH and LQKENI. CDR3 residues: CASSLRRVAGVSYNEQFF. The CDR3 nucleotides read TGTGCCAGCTCACTACGACGGGTAGCGGGAGTTTCCTACAATGAGCAGTTCTTC.

V gene TRBV12-3 or TRBV12-4 combines with J gene TRBJ2-4; D call uncertain. The CDR3 is 15 residues long. Trimming pared 4 bases from V and 3 bases from J, leaving 13 bases between. The DNA of the CDR3 is TGTGCCAGCAGTTCCCTTGGGTCTCTCAAAAACATTCAGTACTTC. Translated, it gives CASSSLGSLKNIQYF.

In this sample, this clonotype turned up many times. J is TRBJ2-1 and V is TRBV28; 12 bases fit TRBD2. The germline V gene encodes CDR1 MDHEN and CDR2 SYDVKM. This CDR3 has 15 residues. Trimming at V came to 3 bases and at J to 7 bases, leaving 4 bases not matched to a gene. CDR3 sequence (DNA): TGTGCCAGCAGTTTCCCGGGACTAGCGGGTAATGAGCAGTTCTTC. Protein product: CASSFPGLAGNEQFF.

The chain employs TRBV7-8 and TRBJ2-2; 7 bases match TRBD1. The CDR3 length is 17 residues. V dropped 3 bases and J dropped 1; count of bases not matched to a gene: 8. Per germline, CDR1 SGHVS and CDR2 FQNEAQ. CDR3 nucleotides: TGTGCCAGCAGCTTTCTAACCGACAGGGAGAACACCGGGGAGCTGTTTTTT. Residues: CASSFLTDRENTGELFF. Complete variable domain (other parts from reference TRBV7-8 and TRBJ2-2): GAGVSQSPRYKVAKRGQDVALRCDPISGHVSLFWYQQALGQGPEFLTYFQNEAQLDKSGLPSDRFFAERPEGSVSTLKIQRTQQEDSAVYLCASSFLTDRENTGELFFGEGSRLTVL.

This clonotype occurred many times. V gene TRBV28 combines with J gene TRBJ1-5; TRBD1 is a possible D gene (6 bases). The CDR3 loop spans 14 amino acids. The V gene lost 5 bases and the J gene lost 7 bases, with 15 bases spanning the gap. Germline lookup yields CDR1 MDHEN and CDR2 SYDVKM. CDR3 bases: TGTGCCAGCAGTGACCCACAGGGAGGACAGCCCCAGCATTTT. This encodes CASSDPQGGQPQHF.

The chain links TRBV27 to TRBJ2-5; the match to TRBD2 covers 14 bases. The CDR3 is made up of 17 amino acids. Germline CDR1 is MNHEY and CDR2 is SMNVEV (reference sequence). J gave up 1 base and V 5 bases, and 6 bases lay outside the gene matches. CDR3: CASSPGLAGASQETQYF. CDR3 sequence (DNA): TGTGCCAGCAGTCCGGGACTAGCGGGGGCCAGCCAAGAGACCCAGTACTTC.

The chain recombines TRBV6-5 with TRBJ1-2; the match to TRBD1 covers 8 bases. With 4 bases clipped from V and 3 bases from J, the junction kept 10 bases outside the gene matches. The CDR3 runs 16 residues. Germline CDR1 MNHEY, CDR2 SVGAGI. CDR3 loop: CASSSPTGVVDYGYTF. DNA for the CDR3: TGTGCCAGCAGTTCGCCGACAGGGGTGGTGGACTATGGCTACACCTTC.

This clonotype appeared many times. In DNA form, the CDR3 reads TGCAGCGTGGGGGACACCCGAAACACCATATATTTT. Translation: CSVGDTRNTIYF. The V gene is TRBV29-1, the J gene TRBJ1-3; D perhaps matches TRBD1 (6 bases). The V gene's germline CDR1 is SQVTM and CDR2 ANQGSEA. This CDR3 spans 12 amino acids. V lost 6 bases to trimming and J lost 5 bases, with 11 bases between them.

The chain is built from TRBV7-2 and TRBJ1-2; possible D gene TRBD1, 5 bases. The germline CDR1 and CDR2 sequences are SGHTA and FQGNSA. V was pared by 5 bases and J by 4 bases, with 11 bases between. The CDR3 extends over 13 amino acids. The CDR3 region is CASSRGSTYGYTF. CDR3 in DNA: TGTGCCAGCAGCCGGGGCAGCACCTATGGCTACACCTTC.

This clonotype came up a few times. This may come from a read error, since a much larger clone is one base off. The conserved phenylalanine or tryptophan normally closing the CDR3 is absent here, so this likely arose from a read error. The V and J genes are TRBV29-1 and TRBJ2-7; D call uncertain. The CDR3 has 11 residues. Germline V gene lookup returns CDR1 SQVTM and CDR2 ANQGSEA. Trimming stripped 5 bases from V and 3 bases from J, with 8 bases between. Here the CDR3 reads CSVTQIYEQYL. CDR3 in DNA: TGCAGCGTTACCCAGATCTACGAGCAGTACCTC.

The sample holds many counts of this clonotype. The rearrangement links TRBV9 to TRBJ1-6, with 7 positions matching TRBD1. The germline V gene has CDR1 SGDLS and CDR2 YYNGEE. This CDR3 region has 15 residues. Trimming cost V 3 bases and J 9 bases; bases outside gene matches: 9. In DNA form, the CDR3 reads TGTGCCAGCAGCGCAGGGGGTCATGTGGGTTCACCCCTCCACTTT. Translation gives CASSAGGHVGSPLHF.

This clonotype came up many times. The chain combines TRBV24-1 with TRBJ2-5; D is tentatively TRBD1 or TRBD2 (6 bases each). The CDR3 contains 14 residues. Germline values: CDR1 KGHDR, CDR2 SFDVKD. Deletions cut 4 bases from V and 9 bases from J, with 17 bases between. The CDR3 spells CATSDNRAGEAQYF. The DNA of the CDR3 is TGTGCCACCAGTGACAACAGGGCCGGGGAGGCCCAGTACTTC.

In this sample, this clonotype turned up many times. The chain has TRBV28 and TRBJ2-7; TRBD2 aligns across 9 bases. The V gene end was trimmed by 4 bases and the J gene end by 2 bases; junction bases not matched to a gene: 12. The length of the CDR3 is 17 residues. Germline lookup yields CDR1 MDHEN and CDR2 SYDVKM. CDR3 coding DNA: TGTGCCAGCAGTTCCATCCAACTAGCGGGCGTACCCTACGAGCAGTACTTC. Encoded protein: CASSSIQLAGVPYEQYF. Full variable domain (outside the CDR3, taken from reference TRBV28 and TRBJ2-7): DVKVTQSSRYLVKRTGEKVFLECVQDMDHENMFWYRQDPGLGLRLIYFSYDVKMKEKGDIPEGYSVSREKKERFSLILESASTNQTSMYLCASSSIQLAGVPYEQYFGPGTRLTVT.